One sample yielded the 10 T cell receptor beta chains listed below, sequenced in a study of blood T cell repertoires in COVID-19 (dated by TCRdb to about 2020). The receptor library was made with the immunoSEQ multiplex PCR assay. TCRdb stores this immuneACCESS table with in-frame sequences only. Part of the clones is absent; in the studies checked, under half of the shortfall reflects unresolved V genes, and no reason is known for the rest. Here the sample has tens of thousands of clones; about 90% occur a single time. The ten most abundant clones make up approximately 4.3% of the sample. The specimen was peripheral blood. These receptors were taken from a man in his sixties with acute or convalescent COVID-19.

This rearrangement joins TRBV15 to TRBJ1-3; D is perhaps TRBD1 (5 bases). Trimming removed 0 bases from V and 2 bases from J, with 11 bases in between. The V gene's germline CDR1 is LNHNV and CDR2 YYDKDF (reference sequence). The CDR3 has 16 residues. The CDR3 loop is CATSREGTLAGNTIYF. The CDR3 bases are TGTGCCACCAGCAGAGAGGGGACTCTAGCTGGAAACACCATATATTTT.

CDR3 sequence (DNA): TGTGCCTCCCCCGGGGAGGGGGGGCAGGCAGATACGCAGTATTTT. Its translation is CASPGEGGQADTQYF. The rearrangement uses TRBV30 and TRBJ2-3, with D possibly matching TRBD2 (7 bases). The ends were cut back, 7 bases at V and 4 bases at J, with 21 bases in the middle. The CDR3 runs 15 residues. Looked up from germline, CDR1 is GTSNPN and CDR2 is SVGIG (reference sequence).

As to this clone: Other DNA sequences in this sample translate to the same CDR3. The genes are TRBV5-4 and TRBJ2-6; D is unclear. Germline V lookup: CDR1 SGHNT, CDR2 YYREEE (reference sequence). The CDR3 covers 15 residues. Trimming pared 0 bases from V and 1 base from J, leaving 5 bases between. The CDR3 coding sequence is TGTGCCAGCAGCTTGGACGGTTCTGGGGCCAACGTCCTGACTTTC. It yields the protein CASSLDGSGANVLTF.

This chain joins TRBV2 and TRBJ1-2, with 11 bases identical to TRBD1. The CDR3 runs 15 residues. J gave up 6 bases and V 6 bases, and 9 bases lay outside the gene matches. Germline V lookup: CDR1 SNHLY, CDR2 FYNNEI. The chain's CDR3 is CASRPRTGGVDGYTF. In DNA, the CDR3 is TGTGCCAGCAGACCCAGGACAGGGGGCGTTGATGGCTACACCTTC. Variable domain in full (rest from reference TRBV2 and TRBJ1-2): EPEVTQTPSHQVTQMGQEVILRCVPISNHLYFYWYRQILGQKVEFLVSFYNNEISEKSEIFDDQFSVERPDGSNFTLKIRSTKLEDSAMYFCASRPRTGGVDGYTFGSGTRLTVV.

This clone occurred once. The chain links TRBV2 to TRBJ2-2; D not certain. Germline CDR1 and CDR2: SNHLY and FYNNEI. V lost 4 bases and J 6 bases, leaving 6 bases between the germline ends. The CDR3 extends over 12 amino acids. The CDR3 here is CASSAGAGELFF. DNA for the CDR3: TGTGCCAGCAGTGCCGGAGCCGGGGAGCTGTTTTTT.

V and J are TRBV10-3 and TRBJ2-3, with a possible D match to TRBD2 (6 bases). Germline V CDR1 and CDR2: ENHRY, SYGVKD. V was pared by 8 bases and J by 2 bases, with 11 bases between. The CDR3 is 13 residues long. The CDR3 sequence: CAIGGSTTDTQYF. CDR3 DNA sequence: TGTGCCATCGGGGGGAGTACCACAGATACGCAGTATTTT.

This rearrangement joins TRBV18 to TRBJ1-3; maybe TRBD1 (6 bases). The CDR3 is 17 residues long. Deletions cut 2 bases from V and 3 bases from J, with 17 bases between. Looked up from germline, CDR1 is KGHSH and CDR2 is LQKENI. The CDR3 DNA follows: TGTGCCAGCTCACCAGGTGGACAGACCATCCGTGGAAACACCATATATTTT. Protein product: CASSPGGQTIRGNTIYF. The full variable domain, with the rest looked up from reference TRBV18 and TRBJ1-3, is NAGVMQNPRHLVRRRGQEARLRCSPMKGHSHVYWYRQLPEEGLKFMVYLQKENIIDESGMPKERFSAEFPKEGPSILRIQQVVRGDSAAYFCASSPGGQTIRGNTIYFGEGSWLTVV.

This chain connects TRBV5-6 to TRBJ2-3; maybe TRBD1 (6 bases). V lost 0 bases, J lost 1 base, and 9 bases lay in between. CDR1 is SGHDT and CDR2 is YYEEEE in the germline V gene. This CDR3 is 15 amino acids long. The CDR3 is CASSLGGHGTDTQYF. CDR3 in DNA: TGTGCCAGCAGCTTGGGGGGACACGGCACAGATACGCAGTATTTT.

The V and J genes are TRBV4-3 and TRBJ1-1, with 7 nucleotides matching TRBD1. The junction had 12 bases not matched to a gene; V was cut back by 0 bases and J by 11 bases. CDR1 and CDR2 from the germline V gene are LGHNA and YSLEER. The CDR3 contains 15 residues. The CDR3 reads CASSQDQSQGVGAFF. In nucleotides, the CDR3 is TGCGCCAGCAGCCAAGATCAATCGCAGGGGGTAGGGGCTTTCTTT.

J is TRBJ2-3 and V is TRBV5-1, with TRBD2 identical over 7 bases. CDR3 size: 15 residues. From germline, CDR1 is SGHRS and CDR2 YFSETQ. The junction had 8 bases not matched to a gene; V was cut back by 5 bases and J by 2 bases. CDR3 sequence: CASSYSSGSTDTQYF. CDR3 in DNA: TGCGCCAGCAGTTATTCTAGCGGATCCACAGATACGCAGTATTTT. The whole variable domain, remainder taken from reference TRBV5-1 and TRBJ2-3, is KAGVTQTPRYLIKTRGQQVTLSCSPISGHRSVSWYQQTPGQGLQFLFEYFSETQRNKGNFPGRFSGRQFSNSRSEMNVSTLELGDSALYLCASSYSSGSTDTQYFGPGTRLTVL.